A single sample is the source of the 14 T cell receptor beta chains below, sequenced in a study of T cells after yellow fever vaccination. A single record per CDR3 protein comes from TCRdb applying MiXCR to the 5' RACE reads. The table shows 42,000 or so distinct CDR3 sequences, with 6.8% occurring only once. The specimen was CD8+ T cells not binding an NS4B(214-222) dextramer, sorted from PBMCs, collected 45 days after the yellow fever booster vaccination. The receptor source for this set is a man aged 30-40 years who received the YFV17D yellow fever vaccine.

There are many counts of this clonotype. The gene calls are TRBV20-1 and TRBJ2-3; 8 nucleotides agree with TRBD2. CDR1 is DFQATT, CDR2 SNEGSKA, per germline (reference sequence). V lost 2 bases, J lost 4 bases, and 5 bases stayed unmatched. The length of the CDR3 is 14 residues. The CDR3 DNA is TGCAGTGCTAGAACGGGAGGGCGCCCAGATACGCAGTATTTT. Its protein is CSARTGGRPDTQYF.

This CDR3 is CASSEGLAGYEQFF. In DNA, the CDR3 is TGCGCCAGCAGTGAGGGACTAGCGGGATACGAGCAGTTCTTC. The chain recombines TRBV10-2 with TRBJ2-1; 12 bases fit TRBD2. CDR3 size: 14 residues. V shed 2 bases, J shed 10 bases, and the junction held 3 bases outside the gene matches. Per germline, CDR1 WSHSY and CDR2 SAAADI.

Details on this clonotype: Since a much larger clone is just one base distant, this may be a read error. CDR3 coding DNA: TGTGCCAGCTCACCAGGGACAGGGGGCAATGAGCAGTTCTTC. It translates to CASSPGTGGNEQFF. The chain has TRBV18 and TRBJ2-1; 11 positions agree with TRBD1. Germline V gene sequence: CDR1 KGHSH, CDR2 LQKENI. After removal of 2 bases from V and 6 bases from J, the junction contained 0 bases not matched to a gene. The CDR3 has 14 amino acids.

V gene TRBV6-1 combines with J gene TRBJ1-1; no clear D. The ends were cut back, 2 bases at V and 2 bases at J, with 6 bases in the middle. The V gene's germline CDR1 is MNHNS and CDR2 SASEGT. The CDR3 length is 13 residues. CDR3 in amino acids: CASSEYGNTEAFF. The CDR3 DNA sequence: TGTGCCAGCAGTGAATACGGTAACACTGAAGCTTTCTTT.

Concerning this clonotype itself: This may arise from a read error, as a much more abundant clone is one base away. The chain combines TRBV4-1 with TRBJ1-1; TRBD1 is a possible D gene (5 bases). The length of the CDR3 is 15 residues. Germline values: CDR1 MGHRA, CDR2 YSYEKL. Deletions cut 7 bases from V and 4 bases from J, with 19 bases between. This chain's CDR3 is CASTLQDGDVTEAFF. The CDR3 bases are TGCGCCAGCACCTTACAGGACGGTGATGTCACTGAAGCTTTCTTT.

This clonotype was counted ten times or more. The chain has TRBV6-5 and TRBJ2-1; D is perhaps TRBD1 (5 bases). There are 16 residues in the CDR3. From germline, CDR1 is MNHEY and CDR2 SVGAGI. Trimming removed 7 bases at V and 5 bases at J, with 21 bases between. The CDR3, as DNA: TGTGCCAGCACACCGATCTTAGGGGCAGTTAACAATGAGCAGTTCTTC. This sequence encodes CASTPILGAVNNEQFF.

V gene TRBV24-1 combines with J gene TRBJ2-3, with 14 bases lining up with TRBD2. Trimming took 4 bases from V and 6 from J; bases not matched to a gene: 8. The CDR3 has 17 amino acids. Germline V gene data show CDR1 as KGHDR and CDR2 as SFDVKD. CDR3 nucleotides: TGTGCCACCAGTGAAAAAGGGGGACTAGCGGGAGCCGATACGCAGTATTTT. As protein: CATSEKGGLAGADTQYF.

The table lists this clonotype with many counts. The chain is built from TRBV27 and TRBJ2-3, with TRBD2 matching 7 bases. There are 16 residues in the CDR3. The junction had 12 bases not matched to a gene; V was cut back by 7 bases and J by 2 bases. The germline CDR1 and CDR2 sequences are MNHEY and SMNVEV (reference sequence). The CDR3 loop reads CASTSLGGTLTDTQYF. The CDR3 bases are TGTGCCAGCACGTCACTGGGGGGGACCCTCACAGATACGCAGTATTTT.

This clonotype was counted ten times or more. The chain employs TRBV12-3 or TRBV12-4 and TRBJ2-5; 8 positions agree with TRBD1. CDR3 length: 15 residues. The J segment lost 0 bases and the V segment lost 6 bases, leaving 6 bases of the junction unmatched. Here the CDR3 DNA reads TGTGCCAGCAGACCCCCAGGGGGCTACCAAGAGACCCAGTACTTC. Protein: CASRPPGGYQETQYF.

The chain joins TRBV30 to TRBJ1-2, with D perhaps TRBD1 (5 bases). V gave up 2 bases and J gave up 3 bases, with 10 bases separating them. The CDR3 covers 13 residues. The germline CDR1 and CDR2 sequences are GTSNPN and SVGIG (reference sequence). Here the CDR3 reads CAWSTTGDYGYTF. CDR3 nucleotides: TGTGCCTGGAGTACCACAGGTGACTATGGCTACACCTTC.

There are many counts of this clonotype. No DNA is shown, since the ends of the CDR3 on it are uncertain; the CDR3 is the one TCRdb lists. The V gene is TRBV10-3, the J gene TRBJ2-1; TRBD1, the D gene given by the table, was not confirmed from the DNA. The CDR3 comprises 16 residues, both ends counted. The germline gives CDR1 ENHRY, CDR2 SYGVKD. The CDR3 loop reads CAISETQGSVRGEQFF.

This clonotype occurred many times. CDR3 coding DNA: TGTGCCAGCAGCTTAGAGTTAGCGGGAGGTTGGGAGACCCAGTACTTC. Its translation is CASSLELAGGWETQYF. This chain joins TRBV7-2 and TRBJ2-5; TRBD2 aligns across 10 bases. Trimming took 1 base from V and 5 from J; bases not matched to a gene: 7. Germline CDR1 and CDR2: SGHTA and FQGNSA. This CDR3 is 16 amino acids long.

This clonotype was detected ten times or more. The V call is TRBV28, the J call TRBJ2-7; 7 nucleotides match TRBD2. Losses at the gene ends were 2 bases for V and 2 bases for J; bases not matched to a gene: 3. The CDR3 totals 14 residues. Germline assignment: CDR1 MDHEN and CDR2 SYDVKM. CDR3 protein: CASSLGGGAYEQYF. CDR3 in DNA: TGTGCCAGCAGTTTAGGTGGGGGGGCCTACGAGCAGTACTTC.

This clonotype was detected ten times or more. The chain couples TRBV6-1 to TRBJ2-3, with 13 bases identical to TRBD2. Germline CDR1 is MNHNS and CDR2 is SASEGT. The CDR3 is 16 residues long. The V gene end was trimmed by 6 bases and the J gene end by 4 bases; junction bases not matched to a gene: 7. Here the CDR3 reads CASRKLAGGLADTQYF. DNA of the CDR3: TGTGCCAGCAGGAAACTAGCGGGAGGGTTGGCAGATACGCAGTATTTT.